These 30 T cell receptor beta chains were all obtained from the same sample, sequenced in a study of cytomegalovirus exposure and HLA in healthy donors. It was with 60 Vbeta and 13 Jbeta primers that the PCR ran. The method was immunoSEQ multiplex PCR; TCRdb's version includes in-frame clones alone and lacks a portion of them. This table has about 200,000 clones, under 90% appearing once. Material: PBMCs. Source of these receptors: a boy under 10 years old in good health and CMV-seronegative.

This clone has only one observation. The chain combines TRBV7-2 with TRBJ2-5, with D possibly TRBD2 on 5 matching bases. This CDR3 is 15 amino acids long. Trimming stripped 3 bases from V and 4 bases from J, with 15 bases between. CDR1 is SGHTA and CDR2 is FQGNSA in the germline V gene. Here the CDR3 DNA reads TGTGCCAGCAGCTTTTCTTGGACTGCAGGAGAGACCCAGTACTTC. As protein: CASSFSWTAGETQYF.

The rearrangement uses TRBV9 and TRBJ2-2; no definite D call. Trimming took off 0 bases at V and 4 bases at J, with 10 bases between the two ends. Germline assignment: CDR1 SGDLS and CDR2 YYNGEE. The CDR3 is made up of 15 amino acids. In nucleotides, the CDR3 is TGTGCCAGCAGCGTAGCTGGGCTCCTCACCGGGGAGCTGTTTTTT. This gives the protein CASSVAGLLTGELFF.

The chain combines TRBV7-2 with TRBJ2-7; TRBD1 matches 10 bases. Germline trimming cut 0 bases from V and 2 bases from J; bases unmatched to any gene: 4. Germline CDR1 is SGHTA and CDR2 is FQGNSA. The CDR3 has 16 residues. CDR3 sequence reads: CASSLAIGQGAYEQYF. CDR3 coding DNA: TGTGCCAGCAGCTTAGCGATAGGACAGGGGGCCTACGAGCAGTACTTC. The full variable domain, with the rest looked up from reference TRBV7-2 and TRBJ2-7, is GAGVSQSPSNKVTEKGKDVELRCDPISGHTALYWYRQSLGQGLEFLIYFQGNSAPDKSGLPSDRFSAERTGGSVSTLTIQRTQQEDSAVYLCASSLAIGQGAYEQYFGPGTRLTVT.

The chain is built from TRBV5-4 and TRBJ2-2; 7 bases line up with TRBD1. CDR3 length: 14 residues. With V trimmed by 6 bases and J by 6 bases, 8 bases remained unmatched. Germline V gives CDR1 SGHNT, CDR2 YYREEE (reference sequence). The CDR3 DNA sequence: TGTGCCAGCAACCGGGACAGTGTGTCCGGGGAGCTGTTTTTT. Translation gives CASNRDSVSGELFF.

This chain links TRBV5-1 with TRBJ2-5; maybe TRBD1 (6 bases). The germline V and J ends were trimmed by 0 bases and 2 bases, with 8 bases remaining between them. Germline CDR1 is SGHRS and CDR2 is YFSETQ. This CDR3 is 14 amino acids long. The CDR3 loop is CASSLAGTQETQYF. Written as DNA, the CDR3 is TGCGCCAGCAGCTTGGCCGGGACACAAGAGACCCAGTACTTC.

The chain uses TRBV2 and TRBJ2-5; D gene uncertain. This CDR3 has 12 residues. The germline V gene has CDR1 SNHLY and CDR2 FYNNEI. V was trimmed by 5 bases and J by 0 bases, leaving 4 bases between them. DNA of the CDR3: TGTGCCAGCAGTCCGTACCAAGAGACCCAGTACTTC. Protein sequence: CASSPYQETQYF.

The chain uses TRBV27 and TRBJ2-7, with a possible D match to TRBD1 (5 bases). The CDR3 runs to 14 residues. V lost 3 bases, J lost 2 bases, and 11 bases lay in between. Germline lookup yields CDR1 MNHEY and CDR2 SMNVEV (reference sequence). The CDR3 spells CASSLARDAYEQYF. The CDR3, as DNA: TGTGCCAGCAGTTTGGCCAGGGATGCCTACGAGCAGTACTTC.

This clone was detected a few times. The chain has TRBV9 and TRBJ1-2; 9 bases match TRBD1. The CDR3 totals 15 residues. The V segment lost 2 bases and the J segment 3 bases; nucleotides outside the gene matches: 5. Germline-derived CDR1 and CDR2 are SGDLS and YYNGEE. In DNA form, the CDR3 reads TGTGCCAGCAGCGTCTCACAGGGGGCGGACTATGGCTACACCTTC. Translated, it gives CASSVSQGADYGYTF.

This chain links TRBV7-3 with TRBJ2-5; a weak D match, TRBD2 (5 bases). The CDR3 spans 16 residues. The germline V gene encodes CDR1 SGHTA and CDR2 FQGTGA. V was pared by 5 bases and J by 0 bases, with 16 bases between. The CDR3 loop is CASSLEANRYQETQYF. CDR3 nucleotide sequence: TGTGCCAGCAGCCTGGAGGCCAACCGCTACCAAGAGACCCAGTACTTC.

CDR3 DNA sequence: TGTGCCAGCACTGGGACAGGAAGCACTGAAGCTTTCTTT. This sequence encodes CASTGTGSTEAFF. The chain combines TRBV6-1 with TRBJ1-1, with TRBD1 matching 8 bases. Germline loops: CDR1 MNHNS, CDR2 SASEGT. V dropped 7 bases and J dropped 4; count of bases not matched to a gene: 5. This CDR3 has 13 amino acids.

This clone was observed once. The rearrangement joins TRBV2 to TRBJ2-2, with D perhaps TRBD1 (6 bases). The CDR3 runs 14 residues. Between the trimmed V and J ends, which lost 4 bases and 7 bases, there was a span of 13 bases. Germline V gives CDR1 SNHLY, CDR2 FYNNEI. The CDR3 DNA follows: TGTGCCAGCAGTGCACTACAGGGAATCGGGGAGCTGTTTTTT. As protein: CASSALQGIGELFF.

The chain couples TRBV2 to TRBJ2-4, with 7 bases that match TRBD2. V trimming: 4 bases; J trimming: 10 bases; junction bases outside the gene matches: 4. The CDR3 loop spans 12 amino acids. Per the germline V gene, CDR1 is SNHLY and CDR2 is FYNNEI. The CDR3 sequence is CASSGPGGIQYF. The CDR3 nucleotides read TGTGCCAGCAGTGGACCCGGGGGGATTCAGTACTTC.

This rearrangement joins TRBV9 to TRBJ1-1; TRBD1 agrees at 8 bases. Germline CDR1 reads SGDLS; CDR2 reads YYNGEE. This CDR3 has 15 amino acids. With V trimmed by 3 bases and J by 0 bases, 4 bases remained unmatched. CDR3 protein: CASSAQGAVNTEAFF. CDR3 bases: TGTGCCAGCAGCGCCCAGGGGGCTGTGAACACTGAAGCTTTCTTT.

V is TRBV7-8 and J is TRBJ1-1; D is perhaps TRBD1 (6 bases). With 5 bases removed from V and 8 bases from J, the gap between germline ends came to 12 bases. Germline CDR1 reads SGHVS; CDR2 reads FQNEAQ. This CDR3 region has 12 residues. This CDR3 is CASSSWGHEAFF. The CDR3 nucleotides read TGTGCCAGCAGCAGTTGGGGACACGAAGCTTTCTTT.

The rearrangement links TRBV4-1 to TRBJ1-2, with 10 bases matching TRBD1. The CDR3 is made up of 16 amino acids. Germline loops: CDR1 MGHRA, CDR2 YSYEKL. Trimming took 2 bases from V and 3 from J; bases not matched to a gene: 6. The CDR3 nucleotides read TGCGCCAGCAGCCAATCTGGGACAGGGGTTGACTATGGCTACACCTTC. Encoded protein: CASSQSGTGVDYGYTF.

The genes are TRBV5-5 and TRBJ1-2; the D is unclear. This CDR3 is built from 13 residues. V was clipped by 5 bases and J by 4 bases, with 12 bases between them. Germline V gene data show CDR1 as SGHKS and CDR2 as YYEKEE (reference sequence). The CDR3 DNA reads TGTGCCAGCAGTAGCGAGGGAGTCTATGGCTACACCTTC. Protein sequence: CASSSEGVYGYTF.

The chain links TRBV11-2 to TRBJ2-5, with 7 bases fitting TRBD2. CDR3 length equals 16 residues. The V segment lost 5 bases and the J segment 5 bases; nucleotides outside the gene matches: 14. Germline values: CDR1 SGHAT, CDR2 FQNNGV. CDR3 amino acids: CASSPGVLARMETQYF. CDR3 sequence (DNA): TGTGCCAGCAGCCCAGGCGTACTAGCGAGAATGGAGACCCAGTACTTC.

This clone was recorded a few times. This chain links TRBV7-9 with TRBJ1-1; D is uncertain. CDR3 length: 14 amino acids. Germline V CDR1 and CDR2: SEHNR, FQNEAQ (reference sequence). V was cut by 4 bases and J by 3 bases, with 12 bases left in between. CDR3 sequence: CASSSPSGDTEAFF. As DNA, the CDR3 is TGTGCCAGCAGCTCCCCATCGGGTGACACTGAAGCTTTCTTT.

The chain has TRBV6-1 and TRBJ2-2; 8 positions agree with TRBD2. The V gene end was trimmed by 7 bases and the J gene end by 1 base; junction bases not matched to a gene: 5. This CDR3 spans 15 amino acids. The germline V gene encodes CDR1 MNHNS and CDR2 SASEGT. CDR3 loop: CASKKLAGNTGELFF. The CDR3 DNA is TGTGCCAGCAAAAAGCTAGCGGGGAACACCGGGGAGCTGTTTTTT.

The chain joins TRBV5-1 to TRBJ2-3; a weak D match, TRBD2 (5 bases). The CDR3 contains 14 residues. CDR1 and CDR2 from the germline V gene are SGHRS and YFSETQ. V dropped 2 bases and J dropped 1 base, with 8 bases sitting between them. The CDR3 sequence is CASSLAARTDTQYF. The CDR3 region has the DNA TGCGCCAGCAGCTTAGCGGCCCGCACAGATACGCAGTATTTT. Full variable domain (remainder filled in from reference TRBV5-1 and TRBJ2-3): KAGVTQTPRYLIKTRGQQVTLSCSPISGHRSVSWYQQTPGQGLQFLFEYFSETQRNKGNFPGRFSGRQFSNSRSEMNVSTLELGDSALYLCASSLAARTDTQYFGPGTRLTVL.

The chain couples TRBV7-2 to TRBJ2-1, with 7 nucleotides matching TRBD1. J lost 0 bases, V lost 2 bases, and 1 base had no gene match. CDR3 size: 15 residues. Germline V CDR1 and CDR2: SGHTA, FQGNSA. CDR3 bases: TGTGCCAGCAGCTTACGACAGGGCTCCTACAATGAGCAGTTCTTC. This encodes CASSLRQGSYNEQFF.

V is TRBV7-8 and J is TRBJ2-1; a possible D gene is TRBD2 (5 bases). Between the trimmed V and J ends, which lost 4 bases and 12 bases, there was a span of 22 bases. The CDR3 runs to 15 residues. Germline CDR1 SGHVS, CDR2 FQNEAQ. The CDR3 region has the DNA TGTGCCAGCAGCTCCAAGGGCGGCTGGGAGTCGGTGCAGTTCTTC. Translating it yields CASSSKGGWESVQFF.

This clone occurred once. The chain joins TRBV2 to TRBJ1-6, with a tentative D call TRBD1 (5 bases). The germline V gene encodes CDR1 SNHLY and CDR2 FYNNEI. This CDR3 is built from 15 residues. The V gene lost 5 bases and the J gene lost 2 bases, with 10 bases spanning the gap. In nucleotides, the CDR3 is TGTGCCAGCAGTCCCCGACAGACCTATAATTCACCCCTCCACTTT. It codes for CASSPRQTYNSPLHF.

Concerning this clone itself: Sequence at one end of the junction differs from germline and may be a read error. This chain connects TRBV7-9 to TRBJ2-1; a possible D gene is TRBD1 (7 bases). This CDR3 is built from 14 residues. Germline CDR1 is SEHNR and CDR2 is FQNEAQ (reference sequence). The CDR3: CSSSFRQGGNEQFF. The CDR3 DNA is TGTTCCAGCAGCTTTCGACAGGGAGGCAATGAGCAGTTCTTC.

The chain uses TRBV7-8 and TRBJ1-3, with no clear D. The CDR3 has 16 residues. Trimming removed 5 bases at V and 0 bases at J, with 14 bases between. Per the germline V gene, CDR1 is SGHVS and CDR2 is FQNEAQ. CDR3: CASSPRRVASGNTIYF. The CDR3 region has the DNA TGTGCCAGCAGCCCGAGACGGGTGGCCTCTGGAAACACCATATATTTT. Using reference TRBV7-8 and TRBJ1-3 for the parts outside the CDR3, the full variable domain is GAGVSQSPRYKVAKRGQDVALRCDPISGHVSLFWYQQALGQGPEFLTYFQNEAQLDKSGLPSDRFFAERPEGSVSTLKIQRTQQEDSAVYLCASSPRRVASGNTIYFGEGSWLTVV.

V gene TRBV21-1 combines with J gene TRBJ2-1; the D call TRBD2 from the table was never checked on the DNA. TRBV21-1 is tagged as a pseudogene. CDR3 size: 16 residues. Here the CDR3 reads CASSKEERGAHNEQFF. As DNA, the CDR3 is TGTGCCAGCAGCAAAGAAGAGCGGGGGGCACACAATGAGCAGTTCTTC.

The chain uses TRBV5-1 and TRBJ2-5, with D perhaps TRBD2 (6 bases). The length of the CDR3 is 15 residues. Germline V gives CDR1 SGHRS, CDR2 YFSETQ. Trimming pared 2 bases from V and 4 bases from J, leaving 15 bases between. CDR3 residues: CASSFYGGAGETQYF. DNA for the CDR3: TGCGCCAGCAGCTTTTACGGGGGTGCGGGAGAGACCCAGTACTTC.

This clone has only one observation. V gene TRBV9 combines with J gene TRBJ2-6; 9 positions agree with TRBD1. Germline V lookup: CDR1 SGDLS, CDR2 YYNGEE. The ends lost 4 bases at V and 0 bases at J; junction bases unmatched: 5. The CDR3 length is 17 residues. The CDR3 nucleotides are TGTGCCAGCAGCAAGGGGACAGGGCGCTCTGGGGCCAACGTCCTGACTTTC. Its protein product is CASSKGTGRSGANVLTF.

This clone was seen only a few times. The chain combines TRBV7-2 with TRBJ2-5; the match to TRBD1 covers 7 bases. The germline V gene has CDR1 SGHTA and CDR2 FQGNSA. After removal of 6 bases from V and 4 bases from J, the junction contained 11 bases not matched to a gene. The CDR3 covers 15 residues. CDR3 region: CASSFDRVRGETQYF. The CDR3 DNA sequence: TGTGCCAGCAGTTTCGACAGGGTACGGGGAGAGACCCAGTACTTC. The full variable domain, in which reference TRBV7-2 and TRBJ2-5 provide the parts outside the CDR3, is GAGVSQSPSNKVTEKGKDVELRCDPISGHTALYWYRQSLGQGLEFLIYFQGNSAPDKSGLPSDRFSAERTGGSVSTLTIQRTQQEDSAVYLCASSFDRVRGETQYFGPGTRLLVL.

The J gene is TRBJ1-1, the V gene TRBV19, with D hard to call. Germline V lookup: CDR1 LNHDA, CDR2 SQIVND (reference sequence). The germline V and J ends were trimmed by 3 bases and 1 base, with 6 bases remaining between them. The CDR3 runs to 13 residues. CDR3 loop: CASSMEGNTEAFF. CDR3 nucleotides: TGTGCCAGTAGTATGGAGGGGAACACTGAAGCTTTCTTT.